These T cell receptor beta chains were read from a single sample in a study of cytomegalovirus exposure and HLA in healthy donors. The method was immunoSEQ multiplex PCR; TCRdb's version includes in-frame clones alone and lacks a portion of them. The table lists approximately 110,000 clones, roughly 74% of them singletons. Sequencing was done on a sample of PBMCs. All receptors come from a woman aged 45-65 years in good health and CMV-seropositive. The CDR3 runs from the conserved cysteine through the conserved F or W. The order of the fields is V gene, D gene, clone size, J gene, CDR3 DNA, CDR3 protein. D genes are given only for firm matches. Some rows have no size entry. The others give once, few or many, or a class for an expanded clone.

v_gene: TRBV2; d_gene: TRBD1; abundance: .; j_gene: TRBJ2-7; CDR3nt: TGTGCCAGCAGTGACCAGGGGGCGGACTACGAGCAGTACTTC; CDR3aa: CASSDQGADYEQYF
v_gene: TRBV7-3; d_gene: TRBD2; abundance: .; j_gene: TRBJ2-1; CDR3nt: TGTGCCAGCAGCTTAATACTAGCGGCCCCTAGTGAGCAGTTCTTC; CDR3aa: CASSLILAAPSEQFF
v_gene: TRBV9; d_gene: TRBD1; abundance: .; j_gene: TRBJ2-3; CDR3nt: TGTGCCAGCAGCGTAGGGGACAGGGATAGCACAGATACGCAGTATTTT; CDR3aa: CASSVGDRDSTDTQYF
v_gene: TRBV7-2; d_gene: .; abundance: .; j_gene: TRBJ1-2; CDR3nt: TGTGCCAGCAGCTTAGTAGTTGCGGCCATTTATGGCTACACCTTC; CDR3aa: CASSLVVAAIYGYTF
v_gene: TRBV18; d_gene: .; abundance: .; j_gene: TRBJ1-2; CDR3nt: TGTGCCAGCTCACCACCGTCGACAGCCTATGGCTACACCTTC; CDR3aa: CASSPPSTAYGYTF
v_gene: TRBV7-9; d_gene: .; abundance: once; j_gene: TRBJ2-1; CDR3nt: TGTGCCAGCAGCTTATTTTCCGGGGATGAGCAGTTCTTC; CDR3aa: CASSLFSGDEQFF
v_gene: TRBV5-4; d_gene: .; abundance: .; j_gene: TRBJ1-2; CDR3nt: TGTGCCAGCACCGGGGGGGGAGTCTATGGCTACACCTTC; CDR3aa: CASTGGGVYGYTF
v_gene: TRBV10-3; d_gene: TRBD1; abundance: .; j_gene: TRBJ2-1; CDR3nt: TGTGCCACGCGACAGGGTACCTACAATGAGCAGTTCTTC; CDR3aa: CATRQGTYNEQFF
v_gene: TRBV28; d_gene: TRBD1; abundance: .; j_gene: TRBJ2-5; CDR3nt: TGTGCCAGCAGTCTCCTGGGACAGGGAGAGGCAGAGACCCAGTACTTC; CDR3aa: CASSLLGQGEAETQYF
v_gene: TRBV30; d_gene: .; abundance: .; j_gene: TRBJ2-3; CDR3nt: TGTGCCTGGACCCCGGACTTCCGAACCACAGATACGCAGTATTTT; CDR3aa: CAWTPDFRTTDTQYF
v_gene: TRBV10-1; d_gene: TRBD2; abundance: .; j_gene: TRBJ2-1; CDR3nt: TGCGCCAGCAGTGAACAAGCGGGAGAGCAGTTCTTC; CDR3aa: CASSEQAGEQFF
v_gene: TRBV7-3; d_gene: .; abundance: few; j_gene: TRBJ2-2; CDR3nt: TGTGCCAGCAGCATGCTAAACACCGGGGAGCTGTTTTTT; CDR3aa: CASSMLNTGELFF
v_gene: TRBV6-5; d_gene: .; abundance: .; j_gene: TRBJ1-2; CDR3nt: TGTGCCAGCAGTTTGGGTGGGGGGAACGGCTACACCTTC; CDR3aa: CASSLGGGNGYTF
v_gene: TRBV12-5; d_gene: TRBD1; abundance: .; j_gene: TRBJ2-7; CDR3nt: TGTGCTAGTGGTTTGCGGACAGGGGGCCCGTTCTACGAGCAGTACTTC; CDR3aa: CASGLRTGGPFYEQYF
v_gene: TRBV10-2; d_gene: TRBD2; abundance: .; j_gene: TRBJ2-2; CDR3nt: TGCGCCCGACAGAGCGGGGGGGGAACCGGGGAGCTGTTTTTT; CDR3aa: CARQSGGGTGELFF
v_gene: TRBV6-1; d_gene: .; abundance: .; j_gene: TRBJ1-1; CDR3nt: TGTGCCAGCAGTGTGGCAGGGGCGCAAACTGAAGCTTTCTTT; CDR3aa: CASSVAGAQTEAFF
v_gene: TRBV18; d_gene: .; abundance: .; j_gene: TRBJ2-7; CDR3nt: TGTGCCAGCTCGCGGTCATCCGGGGGGCCCTACGAGCAGTACTTC; CDR3aa: CASSRSSGGPYEQYF
v_gene: TRBV5-6; d_gene: .; abundance: .; j_gene: TRBJ2-1; CDR3nt: TGTGCCAGCAGCAACAACAGGTGGGGCCCCTACTACAATGAGCAGTTCTTC; CDR3aa: CASSNNRWGPYYNEQFF
v_gene: TRBV6-1; d_gene: .; abundance: .; j_gene: TRBJ1-1; CDR3nt: TGTGCCAGCAATCCGGGACAAGTCTCCAGAAGAGCTTTCTTT; CDR3aa: CASNPGQVSRRAFF
v_gene: TRBV29-1; d_gene: TRBD2; abundance: .; j_gene: TRBJ2-5; CDR3nt: TGCAGCTCAACCGGGGGGGGCGAAGAGACCCAGTACTTC; CDR3aa: CSSTGGGEETQYF
v_gene: TRBV7-2; d_gene: .; abundance: .; j_gene: TRBJ2-3; CDR3nt: TGTGCCAGCACCCCGTGGGCCCAAGCAGATACGCAGTATTTT; CDR3aa: CASTPWAQADTQYF
v_gene: TRBV9; d_gene: .; abundance: .; j_gene: TRBJ2-5; CDR3nt: TGTGCCAGCAGCCGAGGATCTAGCGTCATCCAAGAGACCCAGTACTTC; CDR3aa: CASSRGSSVIQETQYF
v_gene: TRBV7-3; d_gene: TRBD1; abundance: few; j_gene: TRBJ1-4; CDR3nt: TGTGCCAGCAGCTTAACGCAGGGGGCATCACTGTTTTTT; CDR3aa: CASSLTQGASLFF
v_gene: TRBV15; d_gene: .; abundance: .; j_gene: TRBJ2-5; CDR3nt: TGTGCCACCAGCAGTCAGGGGCGGGAGACCCAGTACTTC; CDR3aa: CATSSQGRETQYF
v_gene: TRBV7-3; d_gene: .; abundance: few; j_gene: TRBJ1-1; CDR3nt: TGTGCCAGCAGCTTAACCGGGGAGGAAGGCTTGGCTTTCTTT; CDR3aa: CASSLTGEEGLAFF
v_gene: TRBV11-2; d_gene: .; abundance: .; j_gene: TRBJ1-5; CDR3nt: TGTGCCAGCAGCTTAGTCGCTGAGGGACAGCCCCAGCATTTT; CDR3aa: CASSLVAEGQPQHF
v_gene: TRBV28; d_gene: .; abundance: .; j_gene: TRBJ1-2; CDR3nt: TGTGCCAGCAGTACAGGACAGAACTATGGCTACACCTTC; CDR3aa: CASSTGQNYGYTF
v_gene: TRBV5-1; d_gene: .; abundance: once; j_gene: TRBJ2-3; CDR3nt: TGCGCCAGCAGCTTCCTGAGGGGCACAGATACGCAGTATTTT; CDR3aa: CASSFLRGTDTQYF
v_gene: TRBV9; d_gene: .; abundance: .; j_gene: TRBJ2-5; CDR3nt: TGTGCCAGCAGCGTTAACGGGGGAGAGACCCAGTACTTC; CDR3aa: CASSVNGGETQYF
v_gene: TRBV10-3; d_gene: .; abundance: .; j_gene: TRBJ1-2; CDR3nt: TGTGCCATCAGGACACCGGGACAACATTATGGCTACACCTTC; CDR3aa: CAIRTPGQHYGYTF
v_gene: TRBV4-1; d_gene: .; abundance: .; j_gene: TRBJ1-2; CDR3nt: TGCGCCAGCAGCCAAGGGATAGGGGGCTATGGCTACACCTTC; CDR3aa: CASSQGIGGYGYTF